This T cell receptor beta chain originates from a study of blood T cell repertoires in COVID-19. About the study: Samples taken during acute and convalescent COVID-19 were collected in the United States, Italy and Spain. The cDNA or gDNA used as material had been derived from T cells, B-cell-depleted T cells, or PBMCs.

This CDR3 region has 15 residues. Looked up from germline, CDR1 is SGHNT and CDR2 is YYREEE (reference sequence). Trimming at V came to 5 bases and at J to 2 bases, leaving 7 bases not matched to a gene. Authors' data handling: Estimation of nucleated cell counts was performed using reference gene primer amplification. Profiling relied on immunoSEQ multiplex PCR, and the TCRdb table lists in-frame clones only, not all of them. V and J calls and clone size are as listed in that table; D and trimming were resolved from the DNA. The sample holds about 150,000 clones, more than 85% seen once. The TCR originated in a woman in her seventies with acute or convalescent COVID-19. The chain recombines TRBV5-4 with TRBJ1-2; 9 bases are a match to TRBD1. The specimen was peripheral blood. As DNA, the CDR3 is TGTGCCAGCAGGCCAACAGGGGGCGTCAACTATGGCTACACCTTC. This sequence encodes CASRPTGGVNYGYTF.